This T cell receptor (beta chain) was sequenced in a study of glioma-infiltrating T cells after dendritic cell vaccination. Study context: Dendritic cell vaccination trial patients had either newly diagnosed or recurrent glioblastoma. Dendritic cell vaccine was injected intradermally three times, biweekly.

Comment on this clone: Its target is not known.

Study observations and caveats: Only a small number of patients had complete blood and tumor samples.

The junction had 4 bases not matched to a gene; V was cut back by 3 bases and J by 3 bases. The length of the CDR3 is 15 residues. Per the germline V gene, CDR1 is SGDLS and CDR2 is YYNGEE. Primers: 60 V beta forward and 13 J beta reverse. Sequencing used immunoSEQ multiplex PCR; TCRdb keeps in-frame clones, though not all of them. This table holds over 65,000 clones, 85% found once. Indicated time point: after dendritic cell vaccination, including at tumor progression/relapse. The TCR was taken from a human donor with glioblastoma. This chain links TRBV9 with TRBJ1-3; 9 nucleotides line up with TRBD1. Sequencing was performed on blood, taken after dendritic cell vaccination. CDR3 nucleotides: TGTGCCAGCAGCGCCCAGACAGGGGGTGGAAACACCATATATTTT. This encodes CASSAQTGGGNTIYF.